Sequencing of this T cell receptor beta chain was carried out in a study of T cell repertoires in cytomegalovirus infection. Whole-study results and caveats: HLA-C-restricted, CMV-specific TCR beta clonotypes were dominant ex vivo. Carriers of CMV plus the relevant HLA were identified by cumulative public TCR beta family frequency.

Many counts were recorded for this clonotype. No antigen is known for it. The CDR3 length is 15 residues. With 5 bases removed from V and 0 bases from J, the gap between germline ends came to 11 bases. Germline CDR1 LGHNT, CDR2 FRNRAP. Using its own MiXCR run on the reads, TCRdb lists one record per CDR3 protein. The table records 400,000 or so distinct CDR3 sequences, approximately 18% of them present only once. The chain carries TRBV12-5 and TRBJ1-3; D gene unclear. Sample: PBMCs. This TCR was recovered from a human donor in good health (CMV status not recorded). Some clones in this sample may be carry-over from other donors' samples. CDR3 sequence: CASGTGLYSGNTIYF. DNA for the CDR3: TGTGCTAGTGGTACGGGTCTATACTCTGGAAACACCATATATTTT.